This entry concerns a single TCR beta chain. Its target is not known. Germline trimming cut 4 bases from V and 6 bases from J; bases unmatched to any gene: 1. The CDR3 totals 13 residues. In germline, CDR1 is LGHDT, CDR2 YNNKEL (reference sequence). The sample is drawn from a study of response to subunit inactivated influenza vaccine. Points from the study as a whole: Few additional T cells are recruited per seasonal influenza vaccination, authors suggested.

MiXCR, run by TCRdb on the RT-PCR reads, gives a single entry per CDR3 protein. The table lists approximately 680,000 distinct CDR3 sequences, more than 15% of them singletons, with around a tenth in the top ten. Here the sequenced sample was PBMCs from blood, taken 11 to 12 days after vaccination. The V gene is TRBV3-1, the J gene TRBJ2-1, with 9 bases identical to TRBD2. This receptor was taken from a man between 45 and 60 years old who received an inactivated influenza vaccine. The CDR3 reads CASSPSGVNEQFF. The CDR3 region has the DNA TGTGCCAGCAGCCCTAGCGGGGTCAATGAGCAGTTCTTC.